This TCR beta chain was found in a study of T cells expressing NK-cell markers. Findings and limits, study-wide: The study found dominant NKG2C+ clonotypes at about 1.0-7.5% of CD8+ T cells in about six donors.

Points on this clonotype: Its antigen is still unknown.

From the 5' RACE reads, TCRdb lists one entry per CDR3 protein and no DNA. This sample lists roughly 350,000 distinct CDR3 sequences; its ten largest clones have 5.2%. The germline V gene has CDR1 SGHDT and CDR2 YYEEEE. There are 16 residues in the CDR3. The J gene is TRBJ2-1, the V gene TRBV5-6; no DNA is available, so the TRBD1 call from TCRdb remains unchecked. This clonotype was obtained from a man aged 18-70 years in good health. The sample consisted of blood T cells: a sorted CD56 or NKG2C T cell subset, CD4+ or CD8+ T cells, or bulk PBMC T cells (not recorded which). The CDR3 reads CASSFTGVNLYNEQFF.